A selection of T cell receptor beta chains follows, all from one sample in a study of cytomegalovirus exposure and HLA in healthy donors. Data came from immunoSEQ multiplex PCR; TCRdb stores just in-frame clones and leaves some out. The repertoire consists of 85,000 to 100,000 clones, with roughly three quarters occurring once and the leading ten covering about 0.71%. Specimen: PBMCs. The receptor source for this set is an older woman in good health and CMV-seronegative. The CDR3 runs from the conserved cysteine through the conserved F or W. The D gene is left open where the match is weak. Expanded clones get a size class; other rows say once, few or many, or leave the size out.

DNA: TGCAGCGTTGAAGGGGGGACAGGGCTAAACTATGGCTACACCTTC
CDR3: CSVEGGTGLNYGYTF
length: 15
V: TRBV29-1
D: TRBD1
size: NA
J: TRBJ1-2

DNA: TGCGCCAGCAGCCAAATCGGGAGACAGGGGACGCAGTATTTT
CDR3: CASSQIGRQGTQYF
length: 14
V: TRBV5-1
D: TRBD1
size: NA
J: TRBJ2-3

DNA: TGTGCCAGCAGCTCGTACGGGAACACCGGGGAGCTGTTTTTT
CDR3: CASSSYGNTGELFF
length: 14
V: TRBV11-2
D: NA
size: NA
J: TRBJ2-2

DNA: TGTGCCAGCAGCCCTATGCGTGGACTAGCGACTTGGAAGCAGTTCTTC
CDR3: CASSPMRGLATWKQFF
length: 16
V: TRBV11-2
D: TRBD2
size: NA
J: TRBJ2-1

DNA: TGTGCCAGCAGTTCCACAGGTCTCGCCTATGGCTACACCTTC
CDR3: CASSSTGLAYGYTF
length: 14
V: TRBV6-5
D: NA
size: NA
J: TRBJ1-2

DNA: TGTGCCAGCCACCAGACAGGGGAAGGCTATGGCTACACCTTC
CDR3: CASHQTGEGYGYTF
length: 14
V: TRBV19
D: TRBD1
size: NA
J: TRBJ1-2

DNA: TGTGCCAGCAGTTTATTGCAGGGGCCTAGCACAGATACGCAGTATTTT
CDR3: CASSLLQGPSTDTQYF
length: 16
V: TRBV27
D: NA
size: NA
J: TRBJ2-3

DNA: TGTGCCAGCAGTCCGGTTTTCAAGGCAGCTAGTGACAATGAGCAGTTCTTC
CDR3: CASSPVFKAASDNEQFF
length: 17
V: TRBV28
D: NA
size: NA
J: TRBJ2-1

DNA: TGTGCCAGCAGACCCACAGGGTACAATCAGCCCCAGCATTTT
CDR3: CASRPTGYNQPQHF
length: 14
V: TRBV7-2
D: NA
size: few
J: TRBJ1-5

DNA: TGTGCCAGCAGCTACGGCGGACTAATCCGGAGTGGTGAGCAGTTCTTC
CDR3: CASSYGGLIRSGEQFF
length: 16
V: TRBV7-9
D: NA
size: NA
J: TRBJ2-1

DNA: TGTGCCAGTAGTATGGGCGGAAGAGGGTACCAAGAGACCCAGTACTTC
CDR3: CASSMGGRGYQETQYF
length: 16
V: TRBV19
D: NA
size: NA
J: TRBJ2-5

DNA: TGTGCCAGCGGCATTGGGGGCCAGAAGGGTGGCTACACCTTC
CDR3: CASGIGGQKGGYTF
length: 14
V: TRBV7-2
D: NA
size: NA
J: TRBJ1-2

DNA: TGTGCCATCTCGCCCAGCGGGAGAGACACTGAAGCTTTCTTT
CDR3: CAISPSGRDTEAFF
length: 14
V: TRBV10-3
D: NA
size: NA
J: TRBJ1-1

DNA: TGCGCCAGCACCTCGGACAGGGCGAAGAATGAGCAGTTCTTC
CDR3: CASTSDRAKNEQFF
length: 14
V: TRBV4-3
D: TRBD1
size: NA
J: TRBJ2-1

DNA: TGCGCCAGCAGCTCGGGGGACAGGGCACCGAATGAGCAGTTCTTC
CDR3: CASSSGDRAPNEQFF
length: 15
V: TRBV5-1
D: TRBD1
size: NA
J: TRBJ2-1

DNA: TGTGCCAGCAGTGCCGGCGGGGTGGACTATGGCTACACCTTC
CDR3: CASSAGGVDYGYTF
length: 14
V: TRBV9
D: NA
size: few
J: TRBJ1-2

DNA: TGTGCCAGCAGTCCTCCGGGGAGTGAGGATGAAAAACTGTTTTTT
CDR3: CASSPPGSEDEKLFF
length: 15
V: TRBV28
D: NA
size: few
J: TRBJ1-4

DNA: TGTGCCAGCAGCCCCGCTCAACGTAGACAGGGGCCCCTACAAGAGACCCAGTACTTC
CDR3: CASSPAQRRQGPLQETQYF
length: 19
V: TRBV11-3
D: TRBD1
size: NA
J: TRBJ2-5

DNA: TGTGCCAGCCGAGACAGGGGGAGCACTGAAGCTTTCTTT
CDR3: CASRDRGSTEAFF
length: 13
V: TRBV6-5
D: TRBD1
size: once
J: TRBJ1-1

DNA: TGTGCCAGCAGTGATGGCCCTTATCAGCCCCAGCATTTT
CDR3: CASSDGPYQPQHF
length: 13
V: TRBV2
D: NA
size: NA
J: TRBJ1-5

DNA: TGTGCCAGCAGCTTAGGGCACCTTCCTCCTGAAAAACTGTTTTTT
CDR3: CASSLGHLPPEKLFF
length: 15
V: TRBV7-2
D: NA
size: NA
J: TRBJ1-4

DNA: TGCGCCAGCAGCCAAGTTACATCAGGGGTGACTGAAGCTTTCTTT
CDR3: CASSQVTSGVTEAFF
length: 15
V: TRBV4-3
D: NA
size: NA
J: TRBJ1-1

DNA: TGTGCCAGCACGGGGACAGGGGGATACGAGCAGTACTTC
CDR3: CASTGTGGYEQYF
length: 13
V: TRBV6-5
D: TRBD1
size: NA
J: TRBJ2-7

DNA: TGTGCCAGCAGGGAAACAGGGGATGGGGCGGATGGCTACACCTTC
CDR3: CASRETGDGADGYTF
length: 15
V: TRBV6-6
D: TRBD1
size: NA
J: TRBJ1-2

DNA: TGTGCCAGCAGCTTGGTAGGACAGGGGAACTATGGCTACACCTTC
CDR3: CASSLVGQGNYGYTF
length: 15
V: TRBV7-8
D: TRBD1
size: NA
J: TRBJ1-2

DNA: TGTGCCAGCAGCCCGGCGGGACCCACCTTGAGCAATCAGCCCCAGCATTTT
CDR3: CASSPAGPTLSNQPQHF
length: 17
V: TRBV21-1
D: NA
size: NA
J: TRBJ1-5

DNA: TGTGCCAGCAGCCCGGGGTACACCATATATTTT
CDR3: CASSPGYTIYF
length: 11
V: TRBV6-6
D: NA
size: NA
J: TRBJ1-3

DNA: TGTGCCAGCAGTTTGCGCGTGAACACCGGGGAGCTGTTTTTT
CDR3: CASSLRVNTGELFF
length: 14
V: TRBV6-6
D: NA
size: NA
J: TRBJ2-2

DNA: TGTGCCAGCAGCATCTGGGGACAGGGGGCGGACGACACTGAAGCTTTCTTT
CDR3: CASSIWGQGADDTEAFF
length: 17
V: TRBV7-9
D: TRBD1
size: NA
J: TRBJ1-1

DNA: TGCGCCAGCAGTGGAGACACCTACGAGCAGTACTTC
CDR3: CASSGDTYEQYF
length: 12
V: TRBV10-2
D: NA
size: NA
J: TRBJ2-7

DNA: TGTGCCAGCAGCCAAGCCAGTAGCAATCAGCCCCAGCATTTT
CDR3: CASSQASSNQPQHF
length: 14
V: TRBV4-2
D: NA
size: NA
J: TRBJ1-5

DNA: TGTGCCAGCTCACCAACTAGCGGGGTCAGGAATGAGCAGTTCTTC
CDR3: CASSPTSGVRNEQFF
length: 15
V: TRBV18
D: TRBD2
size: NA
J: TRBJ2-1

DNA: TGTGCCAGCAGCCATGGACAGGGGAGGGGTAATGAAAAACTGTTTTTT
CDR3: CASSHGQGRGNEKLFF
length: 16
V: TRBV7-9
D: TRBD1
size: NA
J: TRBJ1-4

DNA: TGCGCCAGCAGCCCAACCGGGACAGACTATAATTCACCCCTCCACTTT
CDR3: CASSPTGTDYNSPLHF
length: 16
V: TRBV5-1
D: TRBD1
size: NA
J: TRBJ1-6

DNA: TGCAGCGTTGAGACAGTGCAAGTCGGCGGGGAGCTGTTTTTT
CDR3: CSVETVQVGGELFF
length: 14
V: TRBV29-1
D: NA
size: NA
J: TRBJ2-2

DNA: TGTGCCAGCAGCCTCGAGGGGGGGTTAGCCTACGAGCAGTACTTC
CDR3: CASSLEGGLAYEQYF
length: 15
V: TRBV6-5
D: NA
size: NA
J: TRBJ2-7

DNA: TGTGCCAGCAGCATCGGGACTAGAAGTACAGATACGCAGTATTTT
CDR3: CASSIGTRSTDTQYF
length: 15
V: TRBV9
D: TRBD2
size: NA
J: TRBJ2-3

DNA: TGTGCCAGCAGTTACGGCACGCCACGGAGCCAAGAGACCCAGTACTTC
CDR3: CASSYGTPRSQETQYF
length: 16
V: TRBV6-6
D: NA
size: NA
J: TRBJ2-5

DNA: TGCACCAGCAGCCAATTGCGAGGAGTCTCTGGAAACACCATATATTTT
CDR3: CTSSQLRGVSGNTIYF
length: 16
V: TRBV1
D: NA
size: NA
J: TRBJ1-3

DNA: TGTGCCAGCAGTAGACGGACTAGCGGGAGGACCCAGTACTTC
CDR3: CASSRRTSGRTQYF
length: 14
V: TRBV6-5
D: TRBD2
size: NA
J: TRBJ2-5

DNA: TGTGCCAGCAGCGACCGGGACAGGGCTTACCGAGATACGCAGTATTTT
CDR3: CASSDRDRAYRDTQYF
length: 16
V: TRBV5-6
D: TRBD1
size: NA
J: TRBJ2-3